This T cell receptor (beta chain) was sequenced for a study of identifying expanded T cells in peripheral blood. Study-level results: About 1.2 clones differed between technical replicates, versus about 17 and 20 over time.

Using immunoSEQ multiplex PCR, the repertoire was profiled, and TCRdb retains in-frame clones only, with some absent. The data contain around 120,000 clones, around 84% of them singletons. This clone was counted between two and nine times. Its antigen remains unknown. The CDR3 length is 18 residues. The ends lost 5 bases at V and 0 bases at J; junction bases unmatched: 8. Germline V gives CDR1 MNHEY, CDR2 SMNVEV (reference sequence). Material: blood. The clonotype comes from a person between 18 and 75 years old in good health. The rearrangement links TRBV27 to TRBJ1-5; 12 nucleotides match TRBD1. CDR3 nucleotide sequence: TGTGCCAGCAGTCCCGGGACAGGGGGCGGTTATAGCAATCAGCCCCAGCATTTT. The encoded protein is CASSPGTGGGYSNQPQHF.